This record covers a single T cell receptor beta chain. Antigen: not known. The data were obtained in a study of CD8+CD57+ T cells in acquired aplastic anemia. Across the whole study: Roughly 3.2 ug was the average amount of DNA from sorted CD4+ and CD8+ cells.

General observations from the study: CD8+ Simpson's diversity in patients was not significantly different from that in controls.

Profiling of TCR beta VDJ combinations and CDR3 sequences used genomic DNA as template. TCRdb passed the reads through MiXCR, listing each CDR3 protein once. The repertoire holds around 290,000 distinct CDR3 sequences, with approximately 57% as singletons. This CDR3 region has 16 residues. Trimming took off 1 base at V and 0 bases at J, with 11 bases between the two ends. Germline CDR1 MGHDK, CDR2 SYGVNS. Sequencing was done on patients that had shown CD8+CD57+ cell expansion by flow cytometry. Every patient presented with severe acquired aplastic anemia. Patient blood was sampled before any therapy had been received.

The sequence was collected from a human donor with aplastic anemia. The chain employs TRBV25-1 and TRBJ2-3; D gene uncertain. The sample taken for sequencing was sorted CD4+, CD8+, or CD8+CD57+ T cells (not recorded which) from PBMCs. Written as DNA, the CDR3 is TGTGCCAGCAGTGAATCTGGTTTGAGTAGCACAGATACGCAGTATTTT. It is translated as CASSESGLSSTDTQYF.